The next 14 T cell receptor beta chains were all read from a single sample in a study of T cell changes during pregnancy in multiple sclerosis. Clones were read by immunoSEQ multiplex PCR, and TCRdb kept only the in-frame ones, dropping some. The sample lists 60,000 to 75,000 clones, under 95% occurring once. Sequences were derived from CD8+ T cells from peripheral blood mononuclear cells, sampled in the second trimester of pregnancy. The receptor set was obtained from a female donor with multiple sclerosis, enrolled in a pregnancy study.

CDR3 in amino acids: CASSLIRQGPGQPQHF. The DNA of the CDR3 is TGTGCCAGCAGCTTAATCCGCCAGGGCCCCGGTCAGCCCCAGCATTTT. The chain combines TRBV5-8 with TRBJ1-5, with D possibly TRBD1 on 5 matching bases. This CDR3 is built from 16 residues. From germline, CDR1 is SGHTS and CDR2 YDEGEE. The V gene lost 2 bases and the J gene lost 6 bases, with 18 bases spanning the gap.

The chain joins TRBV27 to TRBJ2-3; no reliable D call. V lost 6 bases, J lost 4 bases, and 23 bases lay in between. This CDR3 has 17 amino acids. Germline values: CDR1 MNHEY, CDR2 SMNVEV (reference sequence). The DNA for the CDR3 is TGTGCCAGCAGGGCTTTTCTAGGCCAAACTATTCCAGATACGCAGTATTTT. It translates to CASRAFLGQTIPDTQYF.

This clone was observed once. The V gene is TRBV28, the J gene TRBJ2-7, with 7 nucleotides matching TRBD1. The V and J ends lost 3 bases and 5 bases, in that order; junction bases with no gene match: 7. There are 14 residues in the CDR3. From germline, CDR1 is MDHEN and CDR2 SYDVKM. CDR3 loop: CASSFLTGVDEQYF. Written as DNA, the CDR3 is TGTGCCAGCAGTTTCCTCACAGGGGTAGACGAGCAGTACTTC. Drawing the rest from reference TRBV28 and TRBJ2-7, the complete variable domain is DVKVTQSSRYLVKRTGEKVFLECVQDMDHENMFWYRQDPGLGLRLIYFSYDVKMKEKGDIPEGYSVSREKKERFSLILESASTNQTSMYLCASSFLTGVDEQYFGPGTRLTVT.

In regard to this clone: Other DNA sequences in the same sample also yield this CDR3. Here the CDR3 reads CASSLARNTGELFF. CDR3 coding DNA: TGTGCCAGCAGCCTAGCGAGGAACACCGGGGAGCTGTTTTTT. The chain combines TRBV27 with TRBJ2-2, with D perhaps TRBD2 (6 bases). Trimming removed 6 bases at V and 1 base at J, with 9 bases between. Germline CDR1 reads MNHEY; CDR2 reads SMNVEV (reference sequence). The CDR3 sequence is 14 residues long.

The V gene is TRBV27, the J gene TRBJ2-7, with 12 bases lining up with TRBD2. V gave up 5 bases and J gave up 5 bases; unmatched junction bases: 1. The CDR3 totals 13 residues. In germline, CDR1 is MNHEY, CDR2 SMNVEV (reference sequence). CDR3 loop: CASSPSGRDEQYF. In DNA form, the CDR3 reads TGTGCCAGCAGTCCTAGCGGGAGGGACGAGCAGTACTTC.

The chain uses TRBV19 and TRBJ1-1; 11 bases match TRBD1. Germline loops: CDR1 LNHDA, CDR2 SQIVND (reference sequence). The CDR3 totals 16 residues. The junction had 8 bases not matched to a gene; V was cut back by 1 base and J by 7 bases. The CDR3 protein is CASSIVGTGGLNEAFF. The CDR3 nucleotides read TGTGCCAGTAGTATAGTAGGGACAGGGGGATTAAATGAAGCTTTCTTT.

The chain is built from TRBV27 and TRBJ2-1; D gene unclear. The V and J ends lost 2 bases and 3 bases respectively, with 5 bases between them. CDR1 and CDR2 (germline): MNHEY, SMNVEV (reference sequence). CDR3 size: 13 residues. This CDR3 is CASSLSYYNEQFF. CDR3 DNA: TGTGCCAGCAGTTTAAGCTACTACAATGAGCAGTTCTTC.

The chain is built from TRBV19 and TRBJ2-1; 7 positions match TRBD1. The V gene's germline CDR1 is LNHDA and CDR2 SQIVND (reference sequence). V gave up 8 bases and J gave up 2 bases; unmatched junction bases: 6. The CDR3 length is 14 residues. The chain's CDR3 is CASSMTGPYNEQFF. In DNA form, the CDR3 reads TGTGCCAGTTCGATGACAGGGCCCTACAATGAGCAGTTCTTC.

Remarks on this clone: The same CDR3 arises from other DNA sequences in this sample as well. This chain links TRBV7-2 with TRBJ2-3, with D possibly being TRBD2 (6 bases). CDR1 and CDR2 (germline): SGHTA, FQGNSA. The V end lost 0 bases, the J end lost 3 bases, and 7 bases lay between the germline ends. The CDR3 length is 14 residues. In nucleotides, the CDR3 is TGTGCCAGCAGCTTAGCCGGGAGAACAGATACGCAGTATTTT. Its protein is CASSLAGRTDTQYF.

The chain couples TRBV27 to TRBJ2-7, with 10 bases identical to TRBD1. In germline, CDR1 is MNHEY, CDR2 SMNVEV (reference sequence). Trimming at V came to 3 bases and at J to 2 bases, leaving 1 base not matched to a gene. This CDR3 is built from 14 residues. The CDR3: CASSFGTGAYEQYF. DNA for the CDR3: TGTGCCAGCAGTTTCGGGACAGGGGCCTACGAGCAGTACTTC.

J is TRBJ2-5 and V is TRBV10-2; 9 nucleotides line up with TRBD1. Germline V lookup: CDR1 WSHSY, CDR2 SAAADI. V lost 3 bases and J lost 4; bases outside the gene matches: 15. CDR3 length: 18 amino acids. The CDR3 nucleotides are TGCGCCAGCAGTGAACGAACAGGGGGCGCTTCGGTAGTAGAGACCCAGTACTTC. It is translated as CASSERTGGASVVETQYF.

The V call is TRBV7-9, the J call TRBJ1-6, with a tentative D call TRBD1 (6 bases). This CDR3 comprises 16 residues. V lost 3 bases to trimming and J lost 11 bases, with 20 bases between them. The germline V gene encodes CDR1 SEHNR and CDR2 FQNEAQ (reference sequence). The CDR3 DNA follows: TGTGCCAGCAGCTTCGGACAGAACCACGGGAATGCACCCCTCCACTTT. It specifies CASSFGQNHGNAPLHF.

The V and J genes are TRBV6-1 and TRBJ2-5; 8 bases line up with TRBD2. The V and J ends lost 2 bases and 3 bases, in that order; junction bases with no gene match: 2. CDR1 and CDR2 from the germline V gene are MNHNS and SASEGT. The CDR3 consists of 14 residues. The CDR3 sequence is CASSEKLAEETQYF. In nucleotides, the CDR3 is TGTGCCAGCAGTGAAAAACTAGCGGAAGAGACCCAGTACTTC.

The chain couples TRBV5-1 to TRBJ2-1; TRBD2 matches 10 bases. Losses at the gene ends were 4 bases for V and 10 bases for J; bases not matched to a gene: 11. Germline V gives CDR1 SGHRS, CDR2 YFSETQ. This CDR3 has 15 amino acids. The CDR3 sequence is CASSLEAGGPWEQFF. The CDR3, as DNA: TGCGCCAGCAGCCTGGAAGCGGGAGGGCCATGGGAGCAGTTCTTC.